Below, one T cell receptor beta chain is given with its context. Its antigen remains unknown. The V gene lost 2 bases and the J gene lost 7 bases, with 14 bases spanning the gap. The CDR3 totals 14 residues. Germline V gives CDR1 MNHNS, CDR2 SASEGT. The method was immunoSEQ multiplex PCR; TCRdb's version includes in-frame clones alone and lacks a portion of them. The sample lists 10,000 or so clones; 55% to 65% were seen once. This entry is derived from a study of CD4+ T cells in melanoma. The study's findings and limits: CD8+ T cell, macrophage and B cell function reportedly correlated with neoantigen-specific CD4+ T cells. Diverse differentiation states were reported for melanoma neoantigen-specific CD4+ T cells.

The J gene is TRBJ1-2, the V gene TRBV6-1; D gene ambiguous. Sequenced material: cells from a culture (not recorded whether cultured in vitro). This TCR derives from a human donor with melanoma. The CDR3 loop reads CASSESGVFFGYTF. CDR3 nucleotides: TGTGCCAGCAGTGAATCCGGGGTTTTCTTTGGCTACACCTTC.